This TCR beta chain stems from a study of glioma-infiltrating T cells. At least ten counts were recorded for this clonotype. Amplification of TCR alpha and beta CDR3 regions from RNA used iRepertoire nested multiplex PCR. One entry per CDR3 protein results from TCRdb running MiXCR on the multiplex PCR reads. The data show 35,000 to 45,000 distinct CDR3 sequences, 20% to 25% seen once. The source is a human donor with low-grade glioma or glioblastoma, undergoing nonglioma brain surgery, or in good health (not recorded which). The sequenced sample consisted of glioma tissue, nonneoplastic brain tissue, or PBMCs (not recorded which).

The CDR3 DNA sequence: TGCAGTGCTAGCGGGCGGGAGCGGTCTGAGACCCAGTACTTC. This translates into CSASGRERSETQYF. This chain uses TRBV20-1 with TRBJ2-5; TRBD2 aligns across 7 bases. The CDR3 spans 14 residues. From germline, CDR1 is DFQATT and CDR2 SNEGSKA (reference sequence). The ends lost 3 bases at V and 5 bases at J; junction bases unmatched: 9.